These 21 T cell receptor beta chains were sequenced from one sample in a study of beta chain features in type 1 diabetes. TCRB transcripts that were expressed got sequenced, as all of the isolated RNA had been reverse transcribed. Clones were sequenced by immunoSEQ multiplex PCR, and TCRdb holds only the in-frame ones, with some missing. Among just over 450,000 clones listed, over 25% were seen once. Sequences were obtained from naive CD4+ T cells from blood. These receptors were obtained from a man younger than 30 in good health.

This clone appeared a few times. CDR3 sequence reads: CASSLRVTKGDIQYF. Here the CDR3 DNA reads TGTGCCAGCAGTTTACGGGTTACTAAGGGGGACATTCAGTACTTC. The V gene is TRBV28, the J gene TRBJ2-4; perhaps TRBD1 as D (6 bases). Trimming left V 2 bases short and J 8 bases short, with 16 bases between. This CDR3 contains 15 residues. The V gene's germline CDR1 is MDHEN and CDR2 SYDVKM.

The rearrangement joins TRBV7-2 to TRBJ2-7, with D possibly matching TRBD2 (6 bases). Germline values: CDR1 SGHTA, CDR2 FQGNSA. The CDR3 runs to 16 residues. V was shortened by 3 bases and J by 3 bases, with 18 bases between the two germline ends. CDR3 DNA: TGTGCCAGCAGCTTCCCCGAGCGGGCCGCCCGCTACGAGCAGTACTTC. Translating gives CASSFPERAARYEQYF. Full variable domain (missing parts from reference TRBV7-2 and TRBJ2-7): GAGVSQSPSNKVTEKGKDVELRCDPISGHTALYWYRQSLGQGLEFLIYFQGNSAPDKSGLPSDRFSAERTGGSVSTLTIQRTQQEDSAVYLCASSFPERAARYEQYFGPGTRLTVT.

This clone appeared a few times. This chain uses TRBV28 with TRBJ1-5; no reliable D call. The V and J ends lost 3 bases and 4 bases respectively, with 10 bases between them. The CDR3 is 14 amino acids. Germline assignment: CDR1 MDHEN and CDR2 SYDVKM. In DNA, the CDR3 is TGTGCCAGCAGTTTTACGGAGTGGAATCAGCCCCAGCATTTT. It translates to CASSFTEWNQPQHF. Based on the CDR3 plus reference TRBV28 and TRBJ1-5, the full variable domain is DVKVTQSSRYLVKRTGEKVFLECVQDMDHENMFWYRQDPGLGLRLIYFSYDVKMKEKGDIPEGYSVSREKKERFSLILESASTNQTSMYLCASSFTEWNQPQHFGDGTRLSIL.

The chain employs TRBV30 and TRBJ1-4; possible D gene TRBD1, 5 bases. From germline, CDR1 is GTSNPN and CDR2 SVGIG (reference sequence). There are 16 residues in the CDR3. With 0 bases removed from V and 0 bases from J, the gap between germline ends came to 11 bases. DNA for the CDR3: TGTGCCTGGAGTGTCTTGAGACAGCCAACTAATGAAAAACTGTTTTTT. It is translated as CAWSVLRQPTNEKLFF.

The V call is TRBV5-4, the J call TRBJ2-3; 9 bases align to TRBD2. The CDR3 sequence is 15 residues long. Germline trimming cut 1 base from V and 10 bases from J; bases unmatched to any gene: 10. Germline V lookup: CDR1 SGHNT, CDR2 YYREEE (reference sequence). This CDR3 reads CASSLMAGGHVSQYF. Written as DNA, the CDR3 is TGTGCCAGCAGCTTGATGGCGGGAGGGCACGTGTCGCAGTATTTT.

This clone occurred once. The chain recombines TRBV9 with TRBJ2-7, with 13 bases matching TRBD2. The ends lost 4 bases at V and 10 bases at J; junction bases unmatched: 8. This CDR3 has 14 residues. The germline gives CDR1 SGDLS, CDR2 YYNGEE. The CDR3 DNA follows: TGTGCCAGCAGCTACGGGACTAGCGGGGAGAGCCAGTACTTC. This codes for CASSYGTSGESQYF.

This clone has only a few counts. The rearrangement joins TRBV29-1 to TRBJ2-3; maybe TRBD2 (5 bases). CDR1 and CDR2 from the germline V gene are SQVTM and ANQGSEA. The CDR3 is 13 residues long. V lost 4 bases and J lost 4, with 12 bases in between. The CDR3 protein is CSVARGSADTQYF. In DNA form, the CDR3 reads TGCAGCGTTGCACGAGGGTCGGCAGATACGCAGTATTTT.

The chain uses TRBV11-2 and TRBJ2-1, with 10 nucleotides matching TRBD2. CDR1 is SGHAT and CDR2 is FQNNGV in the germline V gene. The length of the CDR3 is 16 residues. J lost 8 bases, V lost 1 base, and 8 bases had no gene match. As DNA, the CDR3 is TGTGCCAGCAGCTTAGGCCTAGCGGGGGCCCTTGATGAGCAGTTCTTC. This sequence encodes CASSLGLAGALDEQFF.

CDR3 sequence (DNA): TGTGCCAGCAGCCGACTGCCCTCCTACGAGCAGTACTTC. Amino acids: CASSRLPSYEQYF. The gene calls are TRBV9 and TRBJ2-7, with unresolved D. Trimming removed 4 bases from V and 0 bases from J, with 8 bases in between. This CDR3 region has 13 residues. Germline values: CDR1 SGDLS, CDR2 YYNGEE.

The chain combines TRBV28 with TRBJ1-5; no reliable D call. Germline CDR1 is MDHEN and CDR2 is SYDVKM. The V end lost 6 bases, the J end lost 4 bases, and 7 bases lay between the germline ends. This CDR3 has 12 amino acids. The CDR3 loop is CASRPMNQPQHF. The CDR3 nucleotides are TGTGCCAGCAGACCGATGAATCAGCCCCAGCATTTT.

The genes are TRBV18 and TRBJ2-5, with 11 bases fitting TRBD2. V shed 8 bases, J shed 4 bases, and the junction held 6 bases outside the gene matches. The germline gives CDR1 KGHSH, CDR2 LQKENI. The CDR3 length is 14 residues. CDR3: CASRTSGRGETQYF. The CDR3 DNA reads TGTGCCAGCCGCACTAGCGGGAGAGGAGAGACCCAGTACTTC.

This clone was seen a handful of times. The chain recombines TRBV4-3 with TRBJ2-1; D assignment may be TRBD1 or TRBD2 (5 bases each). Trimming took off 0 bases at V and 0 bases at J, with 9 bases between the two ends. There are 16 residues in the CDR3. CDR1 and CDR2 from the germline V gene are LGHNA and YSLEER. CDR3 DNA sequence: TGCGCCAGCAGCCAAGAAGGGACGAGCTCCTACAATGAGCAGTTCTTC. Protein product: CASSQEGTSSYNEQFF.

V and J are TRBV4-3 and TRBJ2-1; D perhaps matches TRBD2 (5 bases). V was clipped by 1 base and J by 0 bases, with 7 bases between them. CDR3 size: 15 residues. From germline, CDR1 is LGHNA and CDR2 YSLEER. The CDR3 DNA follows: TGCGCCAGCAGCCAAGGAGGGTTCTCCTACAATGAGCAGTTCTTC. Amino acid sequence: CASSQGGFSYNEQFF.

J is TRBJ2-7 and V is TRBV20-1; D is unclear. CDR1 and CDR2 from the germline V gene are DFQATT and SNEGSKA (reference sequence). The V and J ends lost 3 bases and 10 bases respectively, with 10 bases between them. The CDR3 totals 10 residues. CDR3 amino acids: CSASKVSQYF. The DNA of the CDR3 is TGCAGTGCTAGTAAGGTTAGCCAGTACTTC.

There are a few counts of this clone. The DNA for the CDR3 is TGCAGCGTTGAGTCGGGGCAAGAGACCCAGTACTTC. Translation: CSVESGQETQYF. This sequence joins TRBV29-1 and TRBJ2-5; TRBD2 might be the D (5 bases). The germline gives CDR1 SQVTM, CDR2 ANQGSEA. Trimming removed 3 bases at V and 2 bases at J, with 7 bases between. The CDR3 covers 12 residues.

The chain employs TRBV6-6 and TRBJ2-3; no definite D call. The length of the CDR3 is 14 residues. The V gene's germline CDR1 is MNHNY and CDR2 SVGAGI (reference sequence). With 2 bases removed from V and 0 bases from J, the gap between germline ends came to 6 bases. In DNA, the CDR3 is TGTGCCAGCAGTTACGTCGCTAGCACAGATACGCAGTATTTT. Translated: CASSYVASTDTQYF.

In regard to this clone: The sample carries other DNA sequences with the same CDR3. The CDR3 DNA follows: TGTGCCTGGAAGGACGGAGCCAAAAACATTCAGTACTTC. Protein sequence: CAWKDGAKNIQYF. The V and J genes are TRBV30 and TRBJ2-4; D gene unclear. Looked up from germline, CDR1 is GTSNPN and CDR2 is SVGIG (reference sequence). Trimming left V 4 bases short and J 0 bases short, with 7 bases between. This CDR3 spans 13 amino acids.

This clone showed up just a few times. The chain couples TRBV7-9 to TRBJ2-3; 13 bases are shared with TRBD2. J was trimmed by 4 bases and V by 4 bases; bases with no gene match: 5. There are 16 residues in the CDR3. Germline V gives CDR1 SEHNR, CDR2 FQNEAQ (reference sequence). The CDR3 nucleotides read TGTGCCAGCAGCTCCAGACTAGCGGGAGGCCCAGATACGCAGTATTTT. Its translation: CASSSRLAGGPDTQYF.

This clone was counted between two and nine times. This CDR3 reads CAWAGRINQPQHF. In DNA, the CDR3 is TGTGCCTGGGCCGGGCGGATCAATCAGCCCCAGCATTTT. The rearrangement links TRBV30 to TRBJ1-5; D gene unclear. The CDR3 loop spans 13 amino acids. Trimming removed 5 bases from V and 3 bases from J, with 11 bases in between. The germline V gene has CDR1 GTSNPN and CDR2 SVGIG (reference sequence).

V usage is TRBV30 and J usage is TRBJ2-2; D possibly corresponds to TRBD1 (5 bases). The V gene's germline CDR1 is GTSNPN and CDR2 SVGIG (reference sequence). V gave up 8 bases and J gave up 0 bases, with 13 bases separating them. The CDR3 is made up of 14 amino acids. In nucleotides, the CDR3 is TGTGCCGGTTCGTTGACAGCGAACACCGGGGAGCTGTTTTTT. It translates to CAGSLTANTGELFF.

The chain links TRBV29-1 to TRBJ2-3; TRBD1 is a possible D gene (6 bases). This CDR3 has 14 amino acids. CDR1 and CDR2 from the germline V gene are SQVTM and ANQGSEA. Trimming removed 6 bases at V and 1 base at J, with 14 bases between. This CDR3 is CSVRRAGGTDTQYF. The CDR3 DNA reads TGCAGCGTGAGGCGGGCAGGGGGCACAGATACGCAGTATTTT.